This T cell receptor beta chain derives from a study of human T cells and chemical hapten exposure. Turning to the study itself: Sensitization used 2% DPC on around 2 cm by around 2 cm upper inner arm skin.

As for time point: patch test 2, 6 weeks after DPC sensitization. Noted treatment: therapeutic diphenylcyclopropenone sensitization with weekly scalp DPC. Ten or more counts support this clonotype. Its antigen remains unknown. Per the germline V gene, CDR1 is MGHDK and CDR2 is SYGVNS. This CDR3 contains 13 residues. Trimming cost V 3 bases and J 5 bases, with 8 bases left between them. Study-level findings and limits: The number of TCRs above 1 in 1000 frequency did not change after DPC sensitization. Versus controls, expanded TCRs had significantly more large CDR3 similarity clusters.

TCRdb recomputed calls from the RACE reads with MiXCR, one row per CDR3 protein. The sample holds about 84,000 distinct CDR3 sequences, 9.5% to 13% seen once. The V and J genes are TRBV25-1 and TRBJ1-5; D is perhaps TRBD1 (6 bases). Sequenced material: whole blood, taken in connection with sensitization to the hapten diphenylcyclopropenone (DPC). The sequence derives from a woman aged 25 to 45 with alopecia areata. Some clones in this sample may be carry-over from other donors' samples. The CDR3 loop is CASSEAGDQPQHF. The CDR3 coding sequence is TGTGCCAGCAGTGAGGCAGGGGATCAGCCCCAGCATTTT. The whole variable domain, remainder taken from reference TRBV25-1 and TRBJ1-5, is EADIYQTPRYLVIGTGKKITLECSQTMGHDKMYWYQQDPGMELHLIHYSYGVNSTEKGDLSSESTVSRIRTEHFPLTLESARPSHTSQYLCASSEAGDQPQHFGDGTRLSIL.